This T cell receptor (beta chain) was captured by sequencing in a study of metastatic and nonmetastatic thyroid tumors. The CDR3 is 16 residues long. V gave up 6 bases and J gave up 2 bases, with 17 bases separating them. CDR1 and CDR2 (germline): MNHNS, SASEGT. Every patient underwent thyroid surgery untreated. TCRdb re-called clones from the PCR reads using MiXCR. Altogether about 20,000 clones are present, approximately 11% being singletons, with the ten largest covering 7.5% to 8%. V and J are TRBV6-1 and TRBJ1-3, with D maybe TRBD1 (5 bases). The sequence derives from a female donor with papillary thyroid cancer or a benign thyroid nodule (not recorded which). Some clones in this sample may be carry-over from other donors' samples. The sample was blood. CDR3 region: CASSRLGGGTGNTIYF. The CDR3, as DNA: TGTGCCAGCAGCCGGCTGGGTGGGGGGACTGGAAACACCATATATTTT.